These T cell receptor beta chains were read from a single sample in a study of blood T cell repertoires in COVID-19. TCRdb keeps only in-frame clones here, not all; method: immunoSEQ multiplex PCR. The table lists approximately 360,000 clones, 80% to 85% of them singletons. Specimen: PBMCs or T cells enriched from blood (not recorded which). Receptors were obtained from a woman between 45 and 65 years old who had recovered from COVID-19. CDR3s include the opening cysteine and the closing phenylalanine or tryptophan. The order of the fields is clone size, V gene, D gene, J gene, CDR3 protein, CDR3 DNA. The D gene is left open where the match is weak. The size of a clone is reported for some rows only, either as once, few or many, or as a class for expanded clones.

size: once
V: TRBV4-2
D: -
J: TRBJ1-1
CDR3: CASSSKGDTEAFF
DNA: TGTGCCAGCAGCAGTAAAGGGGACACTGAAGCTTTCTTT

size: -
V: TRBV3-1/TRBV3-2
D: -
J: TRBJ1-1
CDR3: CASSSAGVTEAFF
DNA: TGTGCCAGCAGCTCTGCAGGGGTCACTGAAGCTTTCTTT

size: once
V: TRBV7-3
D: -
J: TRBJ2-1
CDR3: CASSYQAHRTNEQFF
DNA: TGTGCCAGCAGTTACCAAGCGCACCGGACTAATGAGCAGTTCTTC

size: -
V: TRBV5-4
D: -
J: TRBJ1-2
CDR3: CASTPQGFDGYTF
DNA: TGTGCCAGCACCCCCCAGGGTTTCGATGGCTACACCTTC

size: -
V: TRBV7-9
D: -
J: TRBJ1-2
CDR3: CASSLLTDRFPFWGYTF
DNA: TGTGCCAGCAGCTTACTAACAGACAGGTTCCCCTTTTGGGGCTACACCTTC

size: -
V: TRBV7-6
D: TRBD2
J: TRBJ2-1
CDR3: CASSLGAAGEGRQFF
DNA: TGTGCCAGCAGCTTAGGGGCTGCGGGGGAGGGGCGACAGTTCTTC

size: -
V: TRBV4-1
D: -
J: TRBJ2-1
CDR3: CASSQDSTGSYNEQFF
DNA: TGCGCCAGCAGCCAAGATTCGACGGGTAGCTACAATGAGCAGTTCTTC

size: -
V: TRBV7-2
D: TRBD2
J: TRBJ2-1
CDR3: CASSLVAGGISGNEQFF
DNA: TGTGCCAGCAGCTTAGTTGCGGGAGGTATTAGCGGGAATGAGCAGTTCTTC

size: -
V: TRBV19
D: -
J: TRBJ1-5
CDR3: CASSVDRWNQPQHF
DNA: TGTGCCAGTAGTGTAGACAGGTGGAATCAGCCCCAGCATTTT

size: -
V: TRBV30
D: TRBD2
J: TRBJ2-1
CDR3: CAWTWTSASYNEQFF
DNA: TGTGCCTGGACTTGGACTAGCGCCTCCTACAATGAGCAGTTCTTC

size: few
V: TRBV10-3
D: -
J: TRBJ1-5
CDR3: CAISDTTVSNQPQHF
DNA: TGTGCCATCAGTGATACGACAGTTAGCAATCAGCCCCAGCATTTT

size: -
V: TRBV6-4
D: TRBD2
J: TRBJ2-1
CDR3: CASSYAGAPSSYNEQFF
DNA: TGTGCCAGCAGTTACGCGGGAGCCCCCAGCTCCTACAATGAGCAGTTCTTC

size: -
V: TRBV30
D: -
J: TRBJ1-1
CDR3: CAWSVLGVIDTEAFF
DNA: TGTGCCTGGAGTGTACTCGGGGTTATAGACACTGAAGCTTTCTTT

size: few
V: TRBV27
D: -
J: TRBJ1-1
CDR3: CASTGRGMNTEAFF
DNA: TGTGCCAGCACGGGCAGGGGAATGAACACTGAAGCTTTCTTT

size: -
V: TRBV5-4
D: TRBD1
J: TRBJ2-3
CDR3: CASSETGTGDTQYF
DNA: TGTGCCAGCAGCGAGACAGGGACCGGCGATACGCAGTATTTT

size: -
V: TRBV2
D: -
J: TRBJ1-1
CDR3: CASKGGGSVMNTEAFF
DNA: TGTGCCAGCAAGGGAGGAGGGTCCGTCATGAACACTGAAGCTTTCTTT

size: -
V: TRBV29-1
D: -
J: TRBJ1-2
CDR3: CSVGTAGYGYTF
DNA: TGCAGCGTTGGGACCGCGGGCTATGGCTACACCTTC

size: -
V: TRBV30
D: -
J: TRBJ1-6
CDR3: CATQVAGSPLHF
DNA: TGTGCCACTCAAGTCGCGGGTTCACCCCTCCACTTT

size: -
V: TRBV30
D: TRBD1
J: TRBJ2-2
CDR3: CAFGQAIFSGELFF
DNA: TGTGCCTTCGGACAGGCTATTTTTTCCGGGGAGCTGTTTTTT

size: -
V: TRBV7-2
D: TRBD1
J: TRBJ1-2
CDR3: CASSKDRGRDYGYTF
DNA: TGTGCCAGCAGCAAAGACAGGGGTAGGGACTATGGCTACACCTTC

size: -
V: TRBV29-1
D: TRBD1
J: TRBJ1-1
CDR3: CSVPGQTNTEAFF
DNA: TGCAGCGTCCCGGGACAGACGAACACTGAAGCTTTCTTT

size: few
V: TRBV24-1
D: -
J: TRBJ1-5
CDR3: CATSDLQGTRRNQPQHF
DNA: TGTGCCACCAGTGATTTGCAGGGAACGAGGCGCAATCAGCCCCAGCATTTT

size: -
V: TRBV9
D: -
J: TRBJ2-1
CDR3: CASSVGTEYNEQFF
DNA: TGTGCCAGCAGCGTAGGGACTGAATACAATGAGCAGTTCTTC

size: -
V: TRBV11-2
D: TRBD2
J: TRBJ2-3
CDR3: CASSLGLADTDTQYF
DNA: TGTGCCAGCAGCTTAGGACTAGCGGACACAGATACGCAGTATTTT

size: -
V: TRBV7-9
D: TRBD1
J: TRBJ1-2
CDR3: CASSSNRGDYGYTF
DNA: TGTGCCAGCAGCTCAAACAGGGGGGACTATGGCTACACCTTC

size: -
V: TRBV3-1/TRBV3-2
D: -
J: TRBJ1-2
CDR3: CASSQVRDSGYDYGYTF
DNA: TGTGCCAGCAGCCAAGTACGAGATTCGGGTTATGACTATGGCTACACCTTC

size: -
V: TRBV11-2
D: -
J: TRBJ1-3
CDR3: CASSLDFTAYSGNTIYF
DNA: TGTGCCAGCAGCTTAGATTTTACAGCTTACTCTGGAAACACCATATATTTT

size: -
V: TRBV7-2
D: -
J: TRBJ2-7
CDR3: CASSLAPQGSYEQYF
DNA: TGTGCCAGCAGCTTAGCGCCGCAGGGGTCCTACGAGCAGTACTTC

size: -
V: TRBV5-4
D: -
J: TRBJ1-6
CDR3: CASSNRELEPSYNSPLHF
DNA: TGTGCCAGCAGCAACCGAGAATTGGAGCCCTCCTATAATTCACCCCTCCACTTT

size: -
V: TRBV2
D: -
J: TRBJ1-1
CDR3: CASTRDLEAFF
DNA: TGTGCCAGCACCCGGGATCTTGAAGCTTTCTTT

size: -
V: TRBV7-9
D: -
J: TRBJ2-7
CDR3: CASSLGRSEQYF
DNA: TGTGCCAGCAGCTTAGGGAGGTCCGAGCAGTACTTC

size: -
V: TRBV3-1/TRBV3-2
D: -
J: TRBJ1-1
CDR3: CASSQDRVNTEAFF
DNA: TGTGCCAGCAGCCAAGACAGGGTGAACACTGAAGCTTTCTTT

size: once
V: TRBV19
D: -
J: TRBJ1-5
CDR3: CASSIGRGQPQHF
DNA: TGTGCCAGTAGTATCGGTAGAGGTCAGCCCCAGCATTTT

size: -
V: TRBV30
D: -
J: TRBJ1-2
CDR3: CAWSVGEATGYTF
DNA: TGTGCCTGGAGTGTAGGGGAAGCGACTGGCTACACCTTC

size: -
V: TRBV7-8
D: TRBD1
J: TRBJ1-2
CDR3: CASSRTGAYGYTF
DNA: TGTGCCAGCAGCCGGACAGGGGCCTATGGCTACACCTTC

size: few
V: TRBV27
D: TRBD1
J: TRBJ1-2
CDR3: CASSLGQGNYGYTF
DNA: TGTGCCAGCAGTTTGGGACAGGGGAACTATGGCTACACCTTC

size: few
V: TRBV12-3/TRBV12-4
D: -
J: TRBJ2-7
CDR3: CASSSSGRALYF
DNA: TGTGCCAGCAGTTCTTCAGGCAGGGCATTATACTTC

size: once
V: TRBV2
D: -
J: TRBJ2-7
CDR3: CASSQEAGLSYEQYF
DNA: TGTGCCAGCAGCCAAGAGGCGGGACTTTCCTACGAGCAGTACTTC

size: -
V: TRBV4-1
D: TRBD1
J: TRBJ2-7
CDR3: CASSPYGRGTNEQYF
DNA: TGCGCCAGCAGCCCCTATGGCAGGGGGACGAACGAGCAGTACTTC

size: -
V: TRBV12-3/TRBV12-4
D: -
J: TRBJ2-1
CDR3: CASSRGNEQFF
DNA: TGTGCCAGCAGTCGCGGAAATGAGCAGTTCTTC

size: -
V: TRBV7-8
D: -
J: TRBJ1-6
CDR3: CASSLSIRAANNSPLHF
DNA: TGTGCCAGCAGCTTATCAATCAGGGCAGCAAATAATTCACCCCTCCACTTT

size: -
V: TRBV6-5
D: TRBD1
J: TRBJ1-1
CDR3: CASIFGTGSGEAFF
DNA: TGTGCCAGCATATTCGGGACAGGGTCGGGTGAAGCTTTCTTT

size: -
V: TRBV6-2/TRBV6-3
D: TRBD1
J: TRBJ2-7
CDR3: CASSPDRGGYEQYF
DNA: TGTGCCAGCAGTCCGGACAGGGGAGGCTACGAGCAGTACTTC

size: -
V: TRBV7-9
D: -
J: TRBJ2-5
CDR3: CASSLPVGTPHSETQYF
DNA: TGTGCCAGCAGCCTCCCAGTCGGGACTCCTCATTCAGAGACCCAGTACTTC

size: -
V: TRBV6-4
D: TRBD1
J: TRBJ1-2
CDR3: CASRRDSTNYGYTF
DNA: TGTGCCAGCAGACGGGACAGCACTAACTATGGCTACACCTTC